Sequencing of this T cell receptor (beta chain) was carried out in a study of shared clonotypes between healthy human individuals. None of the donors, who were healthy HIV-negative adults, had recently had acute infections or vaccinations. A CD45RA-negative memory subset and a CD45RA+ naive subset were separated from the CD4+ cells. Unmatched junction bases numbered 15, after V lost 5 bases and J lost 6 bases. CDR3 length: 19 amino acids. In germline, CDR1 is LNHDA, CDR2 SQIVND (reference sequence). On this clone: No antigen is known for it.

Study conclusions and caveats: Despite large depth, sorted-subset datasets appeared incompletely sequenced. A reduction in generation probabilities was seen for non-shared clonotypes relative to those shared by all four donors.

The method was immunoSEQ multiplex PCR; TCRdb's version includes in-frame clones alone and lacks a portion of them. The sample shows under 2.5 million clones, about 90% of them seen only once. Sequenced material: naive CD4+ T cells from PBMCs. As to subset: CD45RA+ positively selected. The V call is TRBV19, the J call TRBJ2-2, with 13 positions matching TRBD2. The receptor's source is a young man in good health. Some clones in this sample may be carry-over from other donors' samples. The CDR3 sequence is CASSPDLRLAGGSSGELFF. The CDR3 DNA reads TGTGCCAGTAGTCCGGACTTGAGACTAGCGGGAGGTAGTTCCGGGGAGCTGTTTTTT.